Included here is one T cell receptor beta chain sequence, with context. The antigen is undetermined. The CDR3 sequence is 15 residues long. Trimming cost V 7 bases and J 4 bases, with 18 bases left between them. In germline, CDR1 is LNHDA, CDR2 SQIVND (reference sequence). The sample is drawn from a study of cytomegalovirus exposure and HLA in healthy donors. General study points: Several V segments, TRBV6-2 and TRBV6-3 among them, could not be told apart and were dropped. Most TCR sequences were seen very rarely across donors, but some public TCRs occurred in many. Earlier findings revealed that most TCR beta V segments proved productive either about 87% or about 30% of the time. Upon later analysis, TCR association rates were observed to vary by HLA locus, being highest for DRB1 and lowest for HLA-C.

The PCR employed 60 Vbeta primers together with 13 Jbeta primers. The assay was immunoSEQ multiplex PCR, and TCRdb's table has in-frame clones only and misses some. The sample lists approximately 160,000 clones, approximately 81% occurring once. Specimen: PBMCs. The receptor was isolated from a male donor in good health and CMV-seronegative. The V gene is TRBV19, the J gene TRBJ2-3; tentatively, D is TRBD1 (5 bases). The CDR3 nucleotides are TGTGCCAGTATGGGGCAGCTTAACCATCCAGATACGCAGTATTTT. Its translation: CASMGQLNHPDTQYF.